This entry concerns a single T cell receptor (beta chain). Using immunoSEQ multiplex PCR, the repertoire was profiled, and TCRdb retains in-frame clones only, with some absent. The sample shows 780,000 or so clones, around 77% of them seen only once. The data belong to a study of shared clonotypes between healthy human individuals. Germline CDR1 and CDR2: MDHEN and SYDVKM. This CDR3 has 15 residues. The V and J ends lost 6 bases and 4 bases, in that order; junction bases with no gene match: 8. The specimen was memory CD4+ T cells sorted from blood. Subset: CD45RA-negative fraction. The receptor comes from a woman in her twenties or thirties in good health. The chain recombines TRBV28 with TRBJ2-2, with 7 nucleotides matching TRBD1. CDR3 sequence: CASRPGTVGTGELFF. Written as DNA, the CDR3 is TGTGCCAGCAGACCCGGGACAGTGGGCACCGGGGAGCTGTTTTTT. Filled out from reference TRBV28 and TRBJ2-2, the complete variable domain reads DVKVTQSSRYLVKRTGEKVFLECVQDMDHENMFWYRQDPGLGLRLIYFSYDVKMKEKGDIPEGYSVSREKKERFSLILESASTNQTSMYLCASRPGTVGTGELFFGEGSRLTVL.